A single sample is the source of the 18 T cell receptor beta chains below, sequenced in a study of blood T cell repertoires in COVID-19. The data were produced by immunoSEQ multiplex PCR, yet TCRdb's version contains in-frame clones alone and is incomplete. This sample has some 500,000 clones, with approximately 88% found just once. The source material was peripheral blood. These receptors came from a woman in her 50s with COVID-19, enrolled during active disease.

The chain joins TRBV2 to TRBJ1-2; 8 positions agree with TRBD1. V was pared by 11 bases and J by 8 bases, with 13 bases of the junction left unmatched. This CDR3 is built from 13 residues. Germline CDR1 is SNHLY and CDR2 is FYNNEI. CDR3: CAGDTGGSVGYTF. CDR3 DNA: TGTGCCGGCGATACAGGGGGATCTGTCGGCTACACCTTC.

The chain recombines TRBV30 with TRBJ2-3; 8 nucleotides align to TRBD2. The V segment lost 4 bases and the J segment 4 bases; nucleotides outside the gene matches: 7. The CDR3 is made up of 14 amino acids. The germline V gene encodes CDR1 GTSNPN and CDR2 SVGIG (reference sequence). For the CDR3, the DNA is TGTGCCTGGACCTTAGCGGGAAGTTCAGATACGCAGTATTTT. This translates into CAWTLAGSSDTQYF.

The rearrangement joins TRBV7-8 to TRBJ1-5; no firm D call. The CDR3 covers 12 residues. Germline V gene sequence: CDR1 SGHVS, CDR2 FQNEAQ. V lost 3 bases, J lost 9 bases, and 9 bases lay in between. The CDR3 sequence is CASSFQKWPQHF. DNA of the CDR3: TGTGCCAGCAGCTTCCAAAAATGGCCCCAGCATTTT.

The CDR3 DNA sequence: TGTGCCAGCAGGGGCGACAGGGAGAATACAGATACGCAGTATTTT. Its protein product is CASRGDRENTDTQYF. The rearrangement uses TRBV27 and TRBJ2-3, with TRBD1 matching 7 bases. The CDR3 runs 15 residues. Germline V gives CDR1 MNHEY, CDR2 SMNVEV (reference sequence). Trimming at V came to 6 bases and at J to 3 bases, leaving 9 bases not matched to a gene.

As DNA, the CDR3 is TGCGCCAGCAGATCTACATGGGCGGGTGATGAAAAACTGTTTTTT. Amino acid sequence: CASRSTWAGDEKLFF. V usage is TRBV4-1 and J usage is TRBJ1-4; the D is unclear. Germline V gives CDR1 MGHRA, CDR2 YSYEKL. CDR3 length equals 15 residues. The V gene lost 6 bases and the J gene lost 6 bases, with 17 bases spanning the gap.

The chain's CDR3 is CASSFPAGGPSDTQYF. The CDR3 coding sequence is TGCGCCAGCAGCTTTCCAGCGGGGGGGCCGTCGGATACGCAGTATTTT. V is TRBV4-1 and J is TRBJ2-3, with 10 bases fitting TRBD2. The CDR3 extends over 16 amino acids. V trimming: 5 bases; J trimming: 6 bases; junction bases outside the gene matches: 11. Germline CDR1 MGHRA, CDR2 YSYEKL.

The chain couples TRBV18 to TRBJ2-7; D gene unclear. CDR1 is KGHSH and CDR2 is LQKENI in the germline V gene. CDR3 length: 15 amino acids. Deletions cut 3 bases from V and 5 bases from J, with 17 bases between. CDR3 coding DNA: TGTGCCAGCTCACCGGAGTTATCCACCCGGGACGAGCAGTACTTC. As protein: CASSPELSTRDEQYF.

The V and J genes are TRBV20-1 and TRBJ2-1; no firm D call. The CDR3 extends over 8 amino acids. Germline V lookup: CDR1 DFQATT, CDR2 SNEGSKA (reference sequence). The CDR3 DNA reads as TGCATGGTAGATGAGCAGTTCTTC. Protein product: CMVDEQFF.

This clone appeared many times. V and J are TRBV4-2 and TRBJ2-3; 12 nucleotides match TRBD2. The CDR3 sequence is 18 residues long. The germline CDR1 and CDR2 sequences are LGHNA and YNFKEQ. With 2 bases clipped from V and 0 bases from J, the junction kept 6 bases outside the gene matches. The CDR3 loop is CASSQRLAGELSTDTQYF. CDR3 nucleotides: TGTGCCAGCAGCCAACGACTAGCGGGGGAGCTGAGCACAGATACGCAGTATTTT.

V usage is TRBV20-1 and J usage is TRBJ2-1; D gene ambiguous. Germline CDR1 and CDR2: DFQATT and SNEGSKA (reference sequence). Trimming stripped 7 bases from V and 8 bases from J, with 12 bases between. The CDR3 has 11 amino acids. The CDR3 DNA reads TGCAGTGTTCCAATAGCCCATGAGCAGTTCTTC. Its protein product is CSVPIAHEQFF.

Turning to this clone: Distinct nucleotide sequences in the sample also encode this CDR3. This chain uses TRBV3-1 (or the pseudogene TRBV3-2) with TRBJ1-5, with D possibly being TRBD1 (6 bases). V lost 4 bases and J 6 bases, leaving 10 bases between the germline ends. CDR3 length: 13 residues. Germline CDR1 reads LGHDT; CDR2 reads YNNKEL (reference sequence). This CDR3 reads CASSPTGSQPQHF. The CDR3, as DNA: TGTGCCAGCAGCCCCACAGGGAGTCAGCCCCAGCATTTT.

The chain carries TRBV11-2 and TRBJ2-7, with 7 bases matching TRBD2. The CDR3 totals 15 residues. CDR1 and CDR2 from the germline V gene are SGHAT and FQNNGV. With 6 bases clipped from V and 0 bases from J, the junction kept 8 bases outside the gene matches. The DNA of the CDR3 is TGTGCCAGCAGTTTATGGGGGGGTAGCTCCTACGAGCAGTACTTC. Amino acid sequence: CASSLWGGSSYEQYF.

The chain couples TRBV5-1 to TRBJ2-3; D ambiguous. The CDR3 consists of 14 residues. In germline, CDR1 is SGHRS, CDR2 YFSETQ. V shed 0 bases and J shed 2 bases, with 7 bases lying between them. In DNA form, the CDR3 reads TGCGCCAGCAGCTTGGCACAGAACACAGATACGCAGTATTTT. Translation: CASSLAQNTDTQYF.

This clone was counted once. The chain couples TRBV20-1 to TRBJ1-2; 7 bases agree with TRBD1. The V gene's germline CDR1 is DFQATT and CDR2 SNEGSKA (reference sequence). J was trimmed by 3 bases and V by 3 bases; bases with no gene match: 4. CDR3 length equals 13 residues. The CDR3 nucleotides read TGCAGTGCTAGTCCGGACAGGTACTATGGCTACACCTTC. This codes for CSASPDRYYGYTF.

CDR3 DNA: TGTGCCAGCAACGGGGGGGGCCTCGGCCTCACAGATACGCAGTATTTT. Translated: CASNGGGLGLTDTQYF. V usage is TRBV2 and J usage is TRBJ2-3; TRBD2 matches 8 bases. V was clipped by 7 bases and J by 2 bases; unmatched bases: 11. The V gene's germline CDR1 is SNHLY and CDR2 FYNNEI. This CDR3 is built from 16 residues.

V and J are TRBV20-1 and TRBJ2-1, with 12 bases aligning to TRBD2. The V gene end was trimmed by 3 bases and the J gene end by 8 bases; junction bases not matched to a gene: 5. This CDR3 is built from 14 residues. The germline CDR1 and CDR2 sequences are DFQATT and SNEGSKA (reference sequence). The CDR3 region is CSASGLAGGHEQFF. Here the CDR3 DNA reads TGCAGTGCTAGTGGGCTAGCGGGGGGGCATGAGCAGTTCTTC.

This chain links TRBV3-1 (or the pseudogene TRBV3-2) with TRBJ2-1; the D gene is possibly TRBD2 (7 bases). The CDR3 extends over 15 amino acids. Germline CDR1 and CDR2: LGHDT and YNNKEL (reference sequence). The V end lost 4 bases, the J end lost 4 bases, and 14 bases lay between the germline ends. For the CDR3, the DNA is TGTGCCAGCAGCCCCGGGGGGCGATTTTACAATGAGCAGTTCTTC. It is translated as CASSPGGRFYNEQFF.

The J gene is TRBJ1-1, the V gene TRBV11-2, with 8 bases aligning to TRBD1. Germline CDR1 is SGHAT and CDR2 is FQNNGV. The V segment lost 0 bases and the J segment 5 bases; nucleotides outside the gene matches: 5. This CDR3 region has 15 residues. In DNA, the CDR3 is TGTGCCAGCAGCTTAGATCAGGGGGCCTGGACTGAAGCTTTCTTT. This encodes CASSLDQGAWTEAFF.